This TCR beta chain is from a study of shared clonotypes between healthy human individuals. Study overall: The study enrolled a couple of women and a few men aged 18 to 49.

Sequenced by immunoSEQ multiplex PCR; TCRdb stores in-frame clones only, minus some. The table includes hundreds of thousands of clones, less than 80% detected once. Caucasian adults residing in Nashville, Tennessee made up all the donors. The receptor was derived from a woman in her 30s in good health. Material: memory CD4+ T cells sorted from blood. Subset of the sample: CD45RA-negative fraction.

CDR3 loop: CASSFRGQGSETQYF. CDR3 coding DNA: TGTGCCAGCAGCTTTAGAGGACAGGGGTCCGAGACCCAGTACTTC. This chain connects TRBV7-9 to TRBJ2-5; TRBD1 aligns across 9 bases. Germline values: CDR1 SEHNR, CDR2 FQNEAQ (reference sequence). Unmatched junction bases numbered 7, after V lost 3 bases and J lost 5 bases. The CDR3 contains 15 residues.